The present TCR beta chain was sequenced within a study of T cells in localized non-small cell lung cancer. This clone was detected once. What it recognizes is unknown. Study-wide results and caveats: One tumor region alone was sequenced, and heterogeneity therefore remains possible. Paired adjacent lung recovered a median about 60 of the top 100 tumor clones. Increased T cell density in blood showed an association with longer overall survival.

The CDR3 contains 13 residues. Trimming took 5 bases from V and 11 from J, leaving 16 bases between them. CDR1 SGHAT and CDR2 FQNNGV come from the germline V gene. Data came from immunoSEQ multiplex PCR; TCRdb stores just in-frame clones and leaves some out. The sample includes around 20,000 clones, roughly 90% of them seen just once. Sample: peripheral blood, taken before any cancer treatment. This receptor was obtained from a man aged 40 to 70 with stage I lung adenocarcinoma. The V call is TRBV11-2, the J call TRBJ2-1, with a possible D match to TRBD2 (6 bases). This CDR3 reads CASSPTVGGKQFF. CDR3 in DNA: TGTGCCAGCAGCCCCACAGTGGGGGGTAAGCAGTTCTTC.